The 4 T cell receptor beta chains in this list originate from one sample, sequenced in a study of blood T cell repertoires in COVID-19. Profiling relied on immunoSEQ multiplex PCR, and the TCRdb table lists in-frame clones only, not all of them. In the table there are more than 100,000 clones, 70% to 85% of which are singletons. Input material: peripheral blood. The receptors derive from a woman in her seventies with acute or convalescent COVID-19.

This clone appeared once. The CDR3 DNA is TGCGCCAGCAGCTTGGGGGGGACTAGCGACTACAATGAGCAGTTCTTC. This encodes CASSLGGTSDYNEQFF. This sequence joins TRBV5-1 and TRBJ2-1; 10 bases fit TRBD2. Trimming at V came to 0 bases and at J to 3 bases, leaving 3 bases not matched to a gene. CDR3 size: 16 residues. CDR1 and CDR2 (germline): SGHRS, YFSETQ.

The V call is TRBV7-9, the J call TRBJ1-2; D might be TRBD1 (6 bases). Trimming took off 2 bases at V and 2 bases at J, with 9 bases between the two ends. Germline V CDR1 and CDR2: SEHNR, FQNEAQ (reference sequence). The CDR3 spans 14 residues. The CDR3 DNA follows: TGTGCCAGCAGCTTAATGGACAGCAACTATGGCTACACCTTC. This sequence encodes CASSLMDSNYGYTF.

V usage is TRBV9 and J usage is TRBJ1-6; the match to TRBD1 covers 8 bases. Trimming took 2 bases from V and 6 from J; bases not matched to a gene: 7. Germline loops: CDR1 SGDLS, CDR2 YYNGEE. This CDR3 has 16 amino acids. CDR3: CASSVGSDRGNSPLHF. DNA for the CDR3: TGTGCCAGCAGCGTTGGGTCCGACAGGGGTAATTCACCCCTCCACTTT.

V is TRBV11-2 and J is TRBJ1-6; D gene unclear. This CDR3 region has 13 residues. The germline gives CDR1 SGHAT, CDR2 FQNNGV. V lost 2 bases, J lost 7 bases, and 6 bases lay in between. The CDR3 spells CASSLLPNSPLHF. The CDR3 coding sequence is TGTGCCAGCAGCTTACTCCCCAATTCACCCCTCCACTTT.